The 23 T cell receptor beta chains given below trace back to one sample, sequenced in a study of blood T cells in healthy people across ages (dated by TCRdb to the mid-2010s). Library preparation was by 5' RACE. This sample was sequenced with an Illumina HiSeq 2500. A second PCR of about 6 to 12 cycles was run with a J-beta primer mix and a sample-barcoded 5' primer. TCRdb itself trimmed the public reads at Q25 with fastp, ran MiXCR and retained productive beta chains. All rows with the same CDR3 protein become a single entry with the most common DNA and genes. The sample includes more than 800,000 distinct CDR3 sequences, with 45% observed a single time. Of the sample, approximately 19% falls within the top ten clones. The sequencing input was blood. These receptor sequences come from a woman aged 60-75 years in good health.

V gene TRBV14 combines with J gene TRBJ1-6, with a possible D match to TRBD1 (6 bases). The CDR3 has 17 amino acids. V was pared by 0 bases and J by 0 bases, with 9 bases between. Germline CDR1 is SGHDN and CDR2 is FVKESK. The CDR3 sequence is CASSQDRGASYNSPLHF. Written as DNA, the CDR3 is TGTGCCAGCAGCCAAGATAGGGGGGCCTCCTATAATTCACCCCTCCACTTT.

V and J are TRBV12-3 or TRBV12-4 and TRBJ2-6; tentatively, D is TRBD1 (6 bases). Trimming removed 7 bases at V and 1 base at J, with 17 bases between. The CDR3 is 17 residues long. The CDR3 spells CASTFAGERSGANVLTF. Written as DNA, the CDR3 is TGTGCCAGCACGTTCGCAGGGGAACGGTCTGGGGCCAACGTCCTGACTTTC.

In its sample, this clonotype was seen a few times. The chain has TRBV5-1 and TRBJ2-3; D gene unclear. V dropped 4 bases and J dropped 6 bases, with 12 bases sitting between them. Germline V CDR1 and CDR2: SGHRS, YFSETQ. The CDR3 runs to 13 residues. The CDR3 reads CASSRRGVDTQYF. CDR3 bases: TGCGCCAGCAGCAGGCGTGGGGTCGATACGCAGTATTTT.

V is TRBV20-1 and J is TRBJ2-3; D not resolved. V lost 3 bases and J lost 0, with 13 bases in between. The CDR3 loop spans 15 amino acids. Germline V lookup: CDR1 DFQATT, CDR2 SNEGSKA (reference sequence). CDR3 sequence (DNA): TGCAGTGCTAGCCCCCTGGGCGTTAGCACAGATACGCAGTATTTT. This gives the protein CSASPLGVSTDTQYF.

J is TRBJ2-5 and V is TRBV20-1, with TRBD2 matching over 7 bases. The ends lost 5 bases at V and 11 bases at J; junction bases unmatched: 8. This CDR3 spans 11 amino acids. CDR1 is DFQATT and CDR2 is SNEGSKA in the germline V gene (reference sequence). The DNA for the CDR3 is TGCAGTGCTCCTGGACTAGGAGAGCAGTACTTC. This translates into CSAPGLGEQYF.

The table lists this clonotype with a few counts. The V call is TRBV20-1, the J call TRBJ2-1; TRBD2 matches 7 bases. Germline CDR1 is DFQATT and CDR2 is SNEGSKA (reference sequence). V gave up 3 bases and J gave up 7 bases; unmatched junction bases: 6. The CDR3 extends over 13 amino acids. The CDR3 reads CSARGTNRNEQFF. CDR3 DNA sequence: TGCAGTGCTAGGGGGACTAATAGGAATGAGCAGTTCTTC.

Turning to this clonotype: This may be a read error: a much more frequent sequence differs by one nucleotide. The chain couples TRBV21-1 to TRBJ2-2; the DNA was not used to check the table's D call, TRBD2. TRBV21-1 is an annotated pseudogene. CDR3 length: 17 amino acids. The CDR3 DNA sequence: TGTGCCAGCACCGTAGATAGCGGGAGGCCTCCCACCGGGGAGCTGTTTTTT. It encodes CASTVDSGRPPTGELFF.

The J gene is TRBJ2-7, the V gene TRBV7-6; 11 bases align to TRBD2. Germline-derived CDR1 and CDR2 are SGHVS and FNYEAQ. Unmatched junction bases numbered 7, after V lost 2 bases and J lost 4 bases. The CDR3 is made up of 16 amino acids. Written as DNA, the CDR3 is TGTGCCAGCAGCTTAACTAGCGGGAGAGTAGCGTACGAGCAGTACTTC. This sequence encodes CASSLTSGRVAYEQYF.

This clonotype has a handful of counts. J is TRBJ2-7 and V is TRBV27, with D perhaps TRBD1 or TRBD2 (5 bases each). The CDR3 has 13 residues. V was shortened by 2 bases and J by 7 bases, with 12 bases between the two germline ends. Germline lookup yields CDR1 MNHEY and CDR2 SMNVEV (reference sequence). Here the CDR3 reads CASSLQRGEEQYF. In DNA, the CDR3 is TGTGCCAGCAGTTTACAACGAGGGGAGGAGCAGTACTTC.

This rearrangement joins TRBV27 to TRBJ1-2; 8 bases agree with TRBD1. After removal of 3 bases from V and 4 bases from J, the junction contained 16 bases not matched to a gene. CDR1 MNHEY and CDR2 SMNVEV come from the germline V gene (reference sequence). The CDR3 sequence is 18 residues long. The CDR3 loop is CASSFLGTGLPLGYGYTF. The CDR3 DNA reads TGTGCCAGCAGTTTTTTAGGGACAGGTCTTCCCCTGGGCTATGGCTACACCTTC.

As concerns this clonotype: At one end the junction does not follow the germline gene, possibly because of a read error. The chain employs TRBV27 and TRBJ1-2; D perhaps matches TRBD1 (5 bases). The CDR3 length is 17 residues. Germline CDR1 MNHEY, CDR2 SMNVEV (reference sequence). The CDR3 nucleotides are TGCGCCAGCCGTTCCAACGGGGGACGACTGCTGGATTATGGCTACACCTTC. This codes for CASRSNGGRLLDYGYTF.

V is TRBV5-1 and J is TRBJ2-4; 8 positions agree with TRBD1. Unmatched junction bases numbered 9, after V lost 4 bases and J lost 6 bases. Germline V gene data show CDR1 as SGHRS and CDR2 as YFSETQ. The CDR3 runs 15 residues. The CDR3, as DNA: TGCGCCAGCAGCCGCGGGACAGGCCAAGGAAACATTCAGTACTTC. It codes for CASSRGTGQGNIQYF.

V gene TRBV9 combines with J gene TRBJ2-1, with 7 positions matching TRBD2. The CDR3 is 14 residues long. The junction had 7 bases not matched to a gene; V was cut back by 4 bases and J by 6 bases. Germline V gives CDR1 SGDLS, CDR2 YYNGEE. In DNA, the CDR3 is TGTGCCAGCAGCCCCCCCGGCGGGAGCAATGAGCAGTTCTTC. Its protein is CASSPPGGSNEQFF.

This clonotype appeared a few times. The chain couples TRBV20-1 to TRBJ2-7; D gene unclear. The CDR3 sequence is 12 residues long. Germline loops: CDR1 DFQATT, CDR2 SNEGSKA (reference sequence). V was shortened by 2 bases and J by 2 bases, with 7 bases between the two germline ends. The CDR3 sequence: CSARIQPYEQYF. The CDR3 nucleotides are TGCAGTGCTAGAATACAGCCCTACGAGCAGTACTTC.

The rearrangement links TRBV6-4 to TRBJ1-2, with a weak D call TRBD1 (5 bases). Germline V gives CDR1 MRHNA, CDR2 SNTAGT. The V end lost 3 bases, the J end lost 4 bases, and 9 bases lay between the germline ends. The CDR3 has 13 residues. The CDR3 DNA reads TGTGCCAGCAGTGAGGGGGTCGGCTATGGCTACACCTTC. Residues: CASSEGVGYGYTF.

This clonotype came up a few times. The rearrangement uses TRBV2 and TRBJ2-3; a possible D gene is TRBD1 (5 bases). Germline values: CDR1 SNHLY, CDR2 FYNNEI. The V and J ends lost 2 bases and 2 bases respectively, with 11 bases between them. The CDR3 extends over 15 amino acids. The CDR3, as DNA: TGTGCCAGCAGTGAACACAGGAGACTCACAGATACGCAGTATTTT. Protein sequence: CASSEHRRLTDTQYF.

The chain is built from TRBV4-2 and TRBJ1-3, with unresolved D. The germline CDR1 and CDR2 sequences are LGHNA and YNFKEQ. The CDR3 length is 16 residues. The ends were cut back, 0 bases at V and 4 bases at J, with 13 bases in the middle. The CDR3 DNA sequence: TGTGCCAGCAGCCAAGATTGGACCTCTGGGGGAAACACCATATATTTT. It is translated as CASSQDWTSGGNTIYF.

The J gene is TRBJ2-1, the V gene TRBV13; possibly TRBD1 for D (5 bases). CDR1 and CDR2 (germline): PRHDT, FYEKMQ (reference sequence). CDR3 length equals 16 residues. Trimming took 5 bases from V and 6 from J, leaving 20 bases between them. Here the CDR3 DNA reads TGTGCCAGCAGCGATTACGCAGGGCGGAGCATCAATGAGCAGTTCTTC. This encodes CASSDYAGRSINEQFF. The variable domain in full, completed from reference TRBV13 and TRBJ2-1, reads AAGVIQSPRHLIKEKRETATLKCYPIPRHDTVYWYQQGPGQDPQFLISFYEKMQSDKGSIPDRFSAQQFSDYHSELNMSSLELGDSALYFCASSDYAGRSINEQFFGPGTRLTVL.

This clonotype was picked up one time. V gene TRBV11-2 combines with J gene TRBJ2-3; D assignment may be TRBD1 or TRBD2 (5 bases each). Trimming removed 3 bases at V and 4 bases at J, with 17 bases between. CDR1 is SGHAT and CDR2 is FQNNGV in the germline V gene. The CDR3 spans 16 residues. The CDR3, as DNA: TGTGCCAGCAGCTTCCCTGATGGCCGGGGCCCAGATACGCAGTATTTT. This codes for CASSFPDGRGPDTQYF.

This rearrangement joins TRBV28 to TRBJ2-7, with D tentatively TRBD1 or TRBD2 (5 bases each). V was cut by 7 bases and J by 0 bases, with 19 bases left in between. The CDR3 extends over 16 amino acids. CDR1 is MDHEN, CDR2 SYDVKM, per germline. In nucleotides, the CDR3 is TGTGCCAGCAAACCGCCAGGGAGTTCTGACTCCTACGAGCAGTACTTC. As protein: CASKPPGSSDSYEQYF.

CDR3 in DNA: TGCGCCAGCAGTGAGTCCAGGGGGAATGAGCAGTTCTTC. Amino acids: CASSESRGNEQFF. The chain uses TRBV10-1 and TRBJ2-1; 7 bases match TRBD1. The germline CDR1 and CDR2 sequences are WNHNN and SYGVQD (reference sequence). The CDR3 covers 13 residues. V gave up 0 bases and J gave up 7 bases; unmatched junction bases: 0.

V usage is TRBV27 and J usage is TRBJ1-2; no clear D gene. With 0 bases removed from V and 1 base from J, the gap between germline ends came to 9 bases. The CDR3 covers 15 residues. Per germline, CDR1 MNHEY and CDR2 SMNVEV (reference sequence). The CDR3 protein is CASSLSGIGNYGYTF. CDR3 nucleotide sequence: TGTGCCAGCAGTTTATCCGGGATAGGTAACTATGGCTACACCTTC.

The rearrangement uses TRBV20-1 and TRBJ2-7, with D tentatively TRBD2 (6 bases). V gave up 6 bases and J gave up 1 base, with 7 bases separating them. This CDR3 is 11 amino acids long. Looked up from germline, CDR1 is DFQATT and CDR2 is SNEGSKA (reference sequence). The CDR3 region is CSAGSSYEQYF. In DNA, the CDR3 is TGCAGTGCCGGGAGTTCCTACGAGCAGTACTTC.